This TCR beta chain originates from a study of blood T cell repertoires in COVID-19. Study in general: From the United States, Italy and Spain came samples of acute and convalescent COVID-19. Sources were T cells, B-cell-depleted T cells, or PBMCs; the material itself was cDNA or gDNA.

The V gene's germline CDR1 is GTSNPN and CDR2 SVGIG (reference sequence). The CDR3 loop spans 14 amino acids. J gave up 0 bases and V 3 bases, and 3 bases lay outside the gene matches. Authors' methods: Reference gene primer amplification yielded estimated nucleated cell counts. Libraries were prepared by immunoSEQ multiplex PCR; TCRdb keeps only in-frame clonotypes and omits some of them. V and J calls and clone size come straight from that table; D and trimming were deduced from the DNA. Of 320,000 or so clones listed, 87% were seen once; the top ten hold roughly 1%. The sequenced sample was PBMCs or T cells enriched from blood (not recorded which). This TCR derives from a young woman who had recovered from COVID-19. This chain connects TRBV30 to TRBJ1-2; 8 bases fit TRBD1. CDR3 sequence: CAWSGTGANYGYTF. In DNA, the CDR3 is TGTGCCTGGAGCGGGACAGGTGCTAACTATGGCTACACCTTC.